The 28 T cell receptor beta chains below were found in one sample sequenced in a study of cytomegalovirus exposure and HLA in healthy donors. The study ran its PCR with 60 Vbeta and 13 Jbeta primers. Clones were sequenced by immunoSEQ multiplex PCR, and TCRdb holds only the in-frame ones, with some missing. This table lists 150,000 or so clones. The material sequenced was PBMCs. The receptors stem from a woman in her thirties or forties in good health and CMV-seropositive.

The chain uses TRBV5-1 and TRBJ2-6; tentatively, D is TRBD2 (6 bases). CDR3 length: 16 residues. The V gene's germline CDR1 is SGHRS and CDR2 YFSETQ. The V gene lost 0 bases and the J gene lost 2 bases, with 9 bases spanning the gap. The CDR3 sequence is CASSLVGGAGANVLTF. CDR3 bases: TGCGCCAGCAGCTTGGTGGGAGGTGCTGGGGCCAACGTCCTGACTTTC.

The V gene is TRBV28, the J gene TRBJ1-5; D is undetermined. Per the germline V gene, CDR1 is MDHEN and CDR2 is SYDVKM. V gave up 6 bases and J gave up 3 bases, with 6 bases separating them. The CDR3 is made up of 12 amino acids. CDR3 amino acids: CASRQPNQPQHF. The CDR3 DNA is TGTGCCAGCAGACAGCCCAATCAGCCCCAGCATTTT.

The chain is built from TRBV10-3 and TRBJ2-7; 13 bases are a match to TRBD2. V shed 4 bases and J 3 bases; nucleotides not matched to a gene: 0. This CDR3 is built from 14 residues. Looked up from germline, CDR1 is ENHRY and CDR2 is SYGVKD. The CDR3 DNA reads TGTGCCATCAGTGGGACTAGCGGGAGCTACGAGCAGTACTTC. It codes for CAISGTSGSYEQYF.

Worth noting for this clone: Compared with germline, one end of the junction differs, possibly owing to a read error. This chain uses TRBV18 with TRBJ1-2, with D perhaps matching TRBD1 (6 bases). This CDR3 has 13 residues. Germline CDR1 is KGHSH and CDR2 is LQKENI. The CDR3 reads CASSPQGGNGYTF. The DNA of the CDR3 is TGTGCCAGCTCCCCACAGGGAGGAAATGGCTACACCTTC.

V usage is TRBV30 and J usage is TRBJ2-1, with D unclear. Germline V lookup: CDR1 GTSNPN, CDR2 SVGIG (reference sequence). Between the trimmed V and J ends, which lost 3 bases and 7 bases, there was a span of 16 bases. The CDR3 loop spans 14 amino acids. Here the CDR3 reads CAWRSTGSRNEQFF. Here the CDR3 DNA reads TGTGCCTGGAGATCGACGGGTTCGAGGAATGAGCAGTTCTTC.

The genes are TRBV19 and TRBJ2-4; possibly TRBD1 for D (6 bases). Looked up from germline, CDR1 is LNHDA and CDR2 is SQIVND (reference sequence). V gave up 5 bases and J gave up 0 bases, with 17 bases separating them. This CDR3 has 17 amino acids. The CDR3 is CASSPDRQLQAKNIQYF. The DNA of the CDR3 is TGTGCCAGTAGTCCGGACAGACAACTCCAAGCCAAAAACATTCAGTACTTC.

The rearrangement joins TRBV2 to TRBJ1-6, with D perhaps matching TRBD1 (5 bases). With 4 bases removed from V and 9 bases from J, the gap between germline ends came to 16 bases. CDR3 length: 15 amino acids. Per germline, CDR1 SNHLY and CDR2 FYNNEI. The CDR3 region is CASSAGLDYGSPLHF. DNA for the CDR3: TGTGCCAGCAGTGCAGGGTTGGATTATGGTTCACCCCTCCACTTT.

The genes are TRBV6-5 and TRBJ1-1, with TRBD1 matching over 7 bases. Germline V lookup: CDR1 MNHEY, CDR2 SVGAGI. V trimming: 6 bases; J trimming: 0 bases; junction bases outside the gene matches: 4. The CDR3 loop spans 14 amino acids. CDR3 nucleotides: TGTGCCAGCAGCCGGGACAGCTTGAACACTGAAGCTTTCTTT. This gives the protein CASSRDSLNTEAFF.

The chain couples TRBV7-2 to TRBJ1-2, with a tentative D call TRBD1 (5 bases). CDR3 length equals 12 residues. The germline CDR1 and CDR2 sequences are SGHTA and FQGNSA. Trimming pared 4 bases from V and 7 bases from J, leaving 10 bases between. The CDR3 DNA reads TGTGCCAGCAGCTCCCTCACAGGTGGCTACACCTTC. It codes for CASSSLTGGYTF.

The chain uses TRBV7-9 and TRBJ2-7; TRBD2 might be the D (6 bases). Germline V gene sequence: CDR1 SEHNR, CDR2 FQNEAQ (reference sequence). CDR3 size: 14 residues. V shed 7 bases and J shed 5 bases, with 18 bases lying between them. The CDR3 here is CASTDGSSIHEQYF. For the CDR3, the DNA is TGTGCCAGCACTGACGGGAGTTCTATACACGAGCAGTACTTC.

CDR3 residues: CASSYYRGQEKLFF. CDR3 nucleotides: TGTGCCAGCAGTTACTACAGGGGGCAAGAAAAACTGTTTTTT. The chain joins TRBV27 to TRBJ1-4; 9 bases align to TRBD1. CDR1 MNHEY and CDR2 SMNVEV come from the germline V gene (reference sequence). This CDR3 contains 14 residues. The V segment lost 4 bases and the J segment 8 bases; nucleotides outside the gene matches: 5.

The genes are TRBV19 and TRBJ2-2; D might be TRBD2 (7 bases). Germline CDR1 reads LNHDA; CDR2 reads SQIVND (reference sequence). The CDR3 is 15 residues long. V shed 5 bases and J shed 4 bases, with 14 bases lying between them. In nucleotides, the CDR3 is TGTGCCAGTAGTGGGGGGGCGGTTGTCACCGGGGAGCTGTTTTTT. It specifies CASSGGAVVTGELFF.

The gene calls are TRBV7-8 and TRBJ2-2; 10 bases line up with TRBD1. Germline V gene sequence: CDR1 SGHVS, CDR2 FQNEAQ. The V gene end was trimmed by 5 bases and the J gene end by 5 bases; junction bases not matched to a gene: 11. The length of the CDR3 is 17 residues. The CDR3 region is CASSARDRGMMTGELFF. CDR3 DNA sequence: TGTGCCAGCAGCGCCCGGGACAGGGGAATGATGACCGGGGAGCTGTTTTTT.

The chain uses TRBV2 and TRBJ1-2; D is possibly TRBD1 (5 bases). The CDR3 length is 14 residues. The germline CDR1 and CDR2 sequences are SNHLY and FYNNEI. Trimming stripped 2 bases from V and 3 bases from J, with 10 bases between. The CDR3 sequence: CASSEWVGHYGYTF. The CDR3 DNA follows: TGTGCCAGCAGTGAATGGGTGGGGCACTATGGCTACACCTTC.

The chain recombines TRBV6-5 with TRBJ1-6, with 7 positions matching TRBD1. Trimming removed 5 bases from V and 5 bases from J; junction bases left unmatched: 6. Germline-derived CDR1 and CDR2 are MNHEY and SVGAGI. CDR3 size: 15 residues. In nucleotides, the CDR3 is TGTGCCAGCAGTCAGACCGGGACAGATAATTCACCCCTCCACTTT. It is translated as CASSQTGTDNSPLHF.

To note about this clone: At the DNA level, this CDR3 is encoded by other sequences in the same sample as well. The chain is built from TRBV5-1 and TRBJ2-6; 13 positions match TRBD2. V was clipped by 3 bases and J by 1 base; unmatched bases: 1. Germline V CDR1 and CDR2: SGHRS, YFSETQ. This CDR3 region has 17 residues. CDR3: CASSWTSGRSGANVLTF. The CDR3 nucleotides read TGCGCCAGCAGCTGGACTAGCGGGAGATCTGGGGCCAACGTCCTGACTTTC.

The chain employs TRBV28 and TRBJ1-5; 8 nucleotides line up with TRBD1. This CDR3 region has 16 residues. From germline, CDR1 is MDHEN and CDR2 SYDVKM. The V and J ends lost 1 base and 3 bases, in that order; junction bases with no gene match: 5. This CDR3 reads CASSLSGQGLNQPQHF. DNA for the CDR3: TGTGCCAGCAGTTTATCCGGACAGGGACTCAATCAGCCCCAGCATTTT.

V gene TRBV7-7 combines with J gene TRBJ2-1; 11 bases agree with TRBD2. There are 16 residues in the CDR3. CDR1 is SSHAT and CDR2 is FNYEAQ in the germline V gene (reference sequence). The J segment lost 5 bases and the V segment lost 5 bases, leaving 8 bases of the junction unmatched. The DNA for the CDR3 is TGTGCCAGCAGCATTTCGGGACTAGCGGATAACAATGAGCAGTTCTTC. It encodes CASSISGLADNNEQFF.

V gene TRBV6-5 combines with J gene TRBJ2-2, with D perhaps matching TRBD1 (6 bases). The CDR3 loop spans 14 amino acids. V was cut by 6 bases and J by 4 bases, with 12 bases left in between. Germline CDR1 MNHEY, CDR2 SVGAGI. CDR3 DNA: TGTGCCAGCAGCATCCAGGGGTTCACCGGGGAGCTGTTTTTT. The encoded protein is CASSIQGFTGELFF.

The CDR3 is CASSPVVTHYNEQFF. CDR3 sequence (DNA): TGTGCCAGCAGCCCCGTCGTCACACACTACAATGAGCAGTTCTTC. This chain uses TRBV7-3 with TRBJ2-1; D is unresolved. The CDR3 is made up of 15 amino acids. CDR1 SGHTA and CDR2 FQGTGA come from the germline V gene. The V and J ends lost 5 bases and 3 bases respectively, with 14 bases between them.

The chain links TRBV5-1 to TRBJ2-1; 14 bases agree with TRBD2. The CDR3 has 16 residues. CDR1 and CDR2 (germline): SGHRS, YFSETQ. The J segment lost 9 bases and the V segment lost 0 bases, leaving 5 bases of the junction unmatched. This CDR3 is CASSLGGLAGVSEQFF. The DNA for the CDR3 is TGCGCCAGCAGCTTGGGGGGACTAGCGGGAGTTAGTGAGCAGTTCTTC. Using reference TRBV5-1 and TRBJ2-1 for the parts outside the CDR3, the full variable domain is KAGVTQTPRYLIKTRGQQVTLSCSPISGHRSVSWYQQTPGQGLQFLFEYFSETQRNKGNFPGRFSGRQFSNSRSEMNVSTLELGDSALYLCASSLGGLAGVSEQFFGPGTRLTVL.

The chain has TRBV27 and TRBJ2-7; a possible D gene is TRBD1 (6 bases). This CDR3 contains 15 residues. Germline CDR1 MNHEY, CDR2 SMNVEV (reference sequence). V was shortened by 5 bases and J by 3 bases, with 17 bases between the two germline ends. Here the CDR3 reads CASSPTGTFFYEQYF. The CDR3 nucleotides read TGTGCCAGCAGTCCTACCGGGACATTTTTCTACGAGCAGTACTTC.

Written as DNA, the CDR3 is TGCAGCGGTATTCTAGCGGGAGGGATCCGTGCTAGCACAGATACGCAGTATTTT. Its translation is CSGILAGGIRASTDTQYF. The V gene is TRBV29-1, the J gene TRBJ2-3; TRBD2 matches at 12 bases. The CDR3 length is 18 residues. With 7 bases clipped from V and 0 bases from J, the junction kept 14 bases outside the gene matches. Germline lookup yields CDR1 SQVTM and CDR2 ANQGSEA.

The CDR3 coding sequence is TGTGCCAGCAGTGAATGGGAGGGTAGCTACGAGCAGTACTTC. It specifies CASSEWEGSYEQYF. The gene calls are TRBV6-1 and TRBJ2-7, with 7 bases aligning to TRBD2. The ends lost 2 bases at V and 3 bases at J; junction bases unmatched: 4. The CDR3 runs to 14 residues. Per germline, CDR1 MNHNS and CDR2 SASEGT.

The chain combines TRBV6-1 with TRBJ1-1; D not certain. Trimming cost V 10 bases and J 6 bases, with 15 bases left between them. Germline V CDR1 and CDR2: MNHNS, SASEGT. The CDR3 sequence is 12 residues long. CDR3 DNA sequence: TGTGCCACCAAACATGTATACCCTGAAGCTTTCTTT. Its protein is CATKHVYPEAFF.

The chain couples TRBV9 to TRBJ1-4; no clear D gene. V shed 0 bases and J shed 7 bases, with 13 bases lying between them. Germline lookup yields CDR1 SGDLS and CDR2 YYNGEE. CDR3 length: 15 residues. The CDR3 DNA reads TGTGCCAGCAGCGTAGAGGCGGGAGGGAGTGAAAAACTGTTTTTT. Translating gives CASSVEAGGSEKLFF. Based on the CDR3 plus reference TRBV9 and TRBJ1-4, the full variable domain is DSGVTQTPKHLITATGQRVTLRCSPRSGDLSVYWYQQSLDQGLQFLIQYYNGEERAKGNILERFSAQQFPDLHSELNLSSLELGDSALYFCASSVEAGGSEKLFFGSGTQLSVL.

The chain recombines TRBV19 with TRBJ1-1; D is possibly TRBD1 (5 bases). The CDR3 is made up of 15 amino acids. Looked up from germline, CDR1 is LNHDA and CDR2 is SQIVND (reference sequence). V lost 7 bases and J 4 bases, leaving 19 bases between the germline ends. CDR3 bases: TGTGCCAGTACTCCCCAAGGGCAGGGACTCACTGAAGCTTTCTTT. Translating it yields CASTPQGQGLTEAFF. Together with reference TRBV19 and TRBJ1-1, the CDR3 gives the full variable domain: DGGITQSPKYLFRKEGQNVTLSCEQNLNHDAMYWYRQDPGQGLRLIYYSQIVNDFQKGDIAEGYSVSREKKESFPLTVTSAQKNPTAFYLCASTPQGQGLTEAFFGQGTRLTVV.

The chain combines TRBV5-4 with TRBJ2-2; 7 bases agree with TRBD1. Trimming removed 4 bases from V and 7 bases from J; junction bases left unmatched: 13. CDR1 is SGHNT and CDR2 is YYREEE in the germline V gene (reference sequence). The CDR3 has 16 amino acids. The CDR3 spells CASSPGTTGLGGELFF. The CDR3 DNA reads TGTGCCAGCAGCCCTGGGACGACAGGGTTAGGCGGGGAGCTGTTTTTT.